A few counts support the clone carrying this T cell receptor beta chain. This may arise from a read error, as a much more abundant clone is one base away. No cell sorting was done before RNA was extracted from the tissue. A modified ARM-PCR protocol with three rounds of nested PCR amplified TCRbeta. MiXCR, run by TCRdb on the multiplex PCR reads, gives a single entry per CDR3 protein. The profile shows about 110,000 distinct CDR3 sequences, 60% to 80% of them singletons. The data were taken from a study of tumor and adjacent non-tumor tissue in lung cancer. Study context: Patients comprised 12 adenocarcinoma, 2 squamous cell carcinoma and 1 small cell lung cancer.

This CDR3 contains 13 residues. Germline-derived CDR1 and CDR2 are LGHNA and YSLEER. The rearrangement links TRBV4-3 to TRBJ1-2; maybe TRBD1 (6 bases). The sequencing input was lung tumor tissue. This receptor was identified in a woman in her sixties with non-small cell lung cancer. The CDR3 loop reads CAREGEINYGYAF. CDR3 DNA sequence: TGCGCCAGGGAGGGGGAAATTAACTATGGCTACGCCTTC.